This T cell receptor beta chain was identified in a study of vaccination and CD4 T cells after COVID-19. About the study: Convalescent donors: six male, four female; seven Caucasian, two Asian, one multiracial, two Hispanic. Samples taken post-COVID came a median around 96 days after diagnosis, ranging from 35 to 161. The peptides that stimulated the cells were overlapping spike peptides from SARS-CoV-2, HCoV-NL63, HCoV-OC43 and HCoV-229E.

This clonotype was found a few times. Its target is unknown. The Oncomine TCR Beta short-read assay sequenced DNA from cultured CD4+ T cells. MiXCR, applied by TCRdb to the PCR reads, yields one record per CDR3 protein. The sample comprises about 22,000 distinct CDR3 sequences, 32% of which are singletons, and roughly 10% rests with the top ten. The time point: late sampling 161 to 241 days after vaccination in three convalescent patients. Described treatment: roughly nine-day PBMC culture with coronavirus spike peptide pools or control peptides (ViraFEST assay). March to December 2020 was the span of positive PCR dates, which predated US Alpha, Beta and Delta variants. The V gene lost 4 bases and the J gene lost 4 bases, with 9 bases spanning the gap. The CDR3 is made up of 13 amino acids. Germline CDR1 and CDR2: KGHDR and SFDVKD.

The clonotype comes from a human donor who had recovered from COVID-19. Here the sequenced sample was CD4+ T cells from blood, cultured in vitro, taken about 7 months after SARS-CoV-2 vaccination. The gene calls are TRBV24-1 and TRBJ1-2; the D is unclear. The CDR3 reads CATSDAGFYGYTF. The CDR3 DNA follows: TGTGCCACCAGTGACGCGGGATTCTATGGCTACACCTTC.